Shown below are 30 T cell receptor beta chains from a single sample sequenced in a study of glioma-infiltrating T cells. The iRepertoire nested amplicon-rescue multiplex PCR amplified TCR alpha and beta CDR3s from RNA. One entry per CDR3 protein, called by TCRdb with MiXCR from the multiplex PCR reads. The sample yields 35,000 to 45,000 distinct CDR3 sequences, about a fifth seen once. Sequenced: glioma tissue, nonneoplastic brain tissue, or PBMCs (not recorded which). The receptors were gathered from a human donor with low-grade glioma or glioblastoma, undergoing nonglioma brain surgery, or in good health (not recorded which).

In regard to this clonotype: A clone one base away is much larger, so this may be a read error. The V gene is TRBV7-9, the J gene TRBJ2-7, with 7 bases aligning to TRBD2. From germline, CDR1 is SEHNR and CDR2 FQNEAQ (reference sequence). This CDR3 is 13 amino acids long. CDR3 DNA: TGTGCCAGCAGCTTATCGGGAGGAGACGAGCGGTACTTC. It specifies CASSLSGGDERYF.

This clonotype occurred many times. This sequence joins TRBV7-9 and TRBJ1-2; D gene ambiguous. V lost 5 bases and J lost 2, with 12 bases in between. The CDR3 is 14 amino acids. CDR1 is SEHNR and CDR2 is FQNEAQ in the germline V gene (reference sequence). CDR3 amino acids: CASSQPGENYGYTF. CDR3 coding DNA: TGTGCCAGCAGCCAACCGGGAGAGAACTATGGCTACACCTTC.

This clonotype was recorded at least ten times. This chain links TRBV5-4 with TRBJ1-1; 9 bases map to TRBD1. V lost 2 bases, J lost 0 bases, and 2 bases stayed unmatched. CDR1 SGHNT and CDR2 YYREEE come from the germline V gene (reference sequence). There are 15 residues in the CDR3. CDR3 sequence (DNA): TGTGCCAGCAGCTTACAGGGGGCTTTGAACACTGAAGCTTTCTTT. Translation: CASSLQGALNTEAFF.

Turning to this clonotype: A much more abundant neighbour one base away suggests this may be a read error. The rearrangement uses TRBV19 and TRBJ2-7; weak D call: TRBD2 (6 bases). Germline-derived CDR1 and CDR2 are LNHDA and SQIVND (reference sequence). The CDR3 has 14 amino acids. The V and J ends lost 8 bases and 4 bases respectively, with 18 bases between them. The CDR3: CASGTSEGVYEQYF. DNA for the CDR3: TGTGCCAGTGGTACTTCGGAGGGTGTTTACGAGCAGTACTTC.

This clonotype was recorded at least ten times. The chain combines TRBV12-3 or TRBV12-4 with TRBJ1-5; 9 bases match TRBD1. Trimming removed 8 bases from V and 1 base from J; junction bases left unmatched: 0. This CDR3 comprises 13 residues. The CDR3 loop is CASGQGSNQPQHF. The DNA of the CDR3 is TGTGCCAGCGGACAGGGGAGCAATCAGCCCCAGCATTTT.

This clonotype has a count of ten or more. The chain uses TRBV20-1 and TRBJ2-7, with D possibly TRBD2 on 6 matching bases. Germline values: CDR1 DFQATT, CDR2 SNEGSKA (reference sequence). With 1 base removed from V and 5 bases from J, the gap between germline ends came to 18 bases. The CDR3 runs 15 residues. The CDR3 is CSARGTGGFHDEQYF. In DNA form, the CDR3 reads TGCAGTGCTAGAGGTACAGGAGGGTTTCACGACGAGCAGTACTTC.

This clonotype was seen ten or more times. The chain carries TRBV7-6 and TRBJ1-1; no clear D gene. The germline CDR1 and CDR2 sequences are SGHVS and FNYEAQ. V dropped 6 bases and J dropped 0 bases, with 8 bases sitting between them. This CDR3 is built from 13 residues. The CDR3 DNA follows: TGTGCCAGCAGTTCCGGGATGAACACTGAAGCTTTCTTT. It is translated as CASSSGMNTEAFF.

This clonotype was detected ten times or more. The J gene is TRBJ1-3, the V gene TRBV6-1, with TRBD1 matching over 12 bases. Trimming cost V 5 bases and J 5 bases; bases outside gene matches: 7. Germline CDR1 MNHNS, CDR2 SASEGT. The CDR3 covers 16 residues. CDR3 bases: TGTGCCAGCAGTCCCGGGACAGGGGGCTTCCGAAACACCATATATTTT. Protein sequence: CASSPGTGGFRNTIYF.

This chain connects TRBV20-1 to TRBJ2-3; tentative D call: TRBD2 (5 bases). V was cut by 5 bases and J by 6 bases, with 24 bases left in between. CDR1 and CDR2 from the germline V gene are DFQATT and SNEGSKA (reference sequence). The CDR3 length is 16 residues. The CDR3 sequence: CSAANPARALTDTQYF. In DNA, the CDR3 is TGCAGTGCTGCGAACCCCGCGAGGGCGTTAACGGATACGCAGTATTTT.

The table lists this clonotype with many counts. The chain employs TRBV6-1 and TRBJ1-4; TRBD1 matches 7 bases. Germline V gene sequence: CDR1 MNHNS, CDR2 SASEGT. Unmatched junction bases numbered 6, after V lost 6 bases and J lost 8 bases. CDR3 size: 13 residues. For the CDR3, the DNA is TGTGCCAGCAGCCCGACAGGGAGGGAAAAACTGTTTTTT. Amino acids: CASSPTGREKLFF.

Concerning this clonotype: Being one base from a much bigger clone, this may be a read error. The chain uses TRBV11-2 and TRBJ2-3, with no clear D. The V end was cut by 11 bases, the J end by 3 bases, with 9 bases between. Germline V gene data show CDR1 as SGHAT and CDR2 as FQNNGV. CDR3 length equals 11 residues. CDR3 DNA sequence: TGTGCCGCAAAGCCGACAGATACGCAGTATTTT. Amino acid sequence: CAAKPTDTQYF.

This chain connects TRBV6-4 to TRBJ2-3, with TRBD2 matching over 14 bases. The V gene's germline CDR1 is MRHNA and CDR2 SNTAGT. The CDR3 spans 16 residues. J gave up 4 bases and V 0 bases, and 0 bases lay outside the gene matches. For the CDR3, the DNA is TGTGCCAGCAGTGACTCGGGACTAGCGGGAGCAGATACGCAGTATTTT. Protein product: CASSDSGLAGADTQYF.

This sequence joins TRBV29-1 and TRBJ1-1; D unclear. V gave up 5 bases and J gave up 1 base, with 17 bases separating them. The CDR3 extends over 15 amino acids. The germline CDR1 and CDR2 sequences are SQVTM and ANQGSEA. The chain's CDR3 is CSVLPTEPTNTEAFF. CDR3 coding DNA: TGCAGCGTTCTCCCGACGGAACCTACGAACACTGAAGCTTTCTTT.

The chain is built from TRBV29-1 and TRBJ2-2; D gene unclear. The CDR3 covers 12 residues. Germline lookup yields CDR1 SQVTM and CDR2 ANQGSEA. Trimming removed 5 bases from V and 1 base from J, with 5 bases in between. The chain's CDR3 is CSVSGNTGELFF. The CDR3 bases are TGCAGCGTTTCTGGGAACACCGGGGAGCTGTTTTTT.

Comments on this clonotype: The junction differs from germline at one of its ends, possibly a read error. The CDR3 sequence: CASSPLEVTEQGTQYF. The CDR3 DNA reads TGTGCCAGCAGTCCCCTCGAGGTCACCGAACAAGGGACCCAGTACTTC. The chain carries TRBV28 and TRBJ2-5; D remains ambiguous. The germline V gene has CDR1 MDHEN and CDR2 SYDVKM. The CDR3 totals 16 residues.

In the case of this clonotype: A read error may be the cause here, since a much bigger clone is one base away. V gene TRBV3-1 combines with J gene TRBJ2-1, with 14 bases identical to TRBD2. Germline CDR1 and CDR2: LGHDT and YNNKEL (reference sequence). V lost 1 base to trimming and J lost 6 bases; unmatched junction nucleotides: 5. CDR3 size: 17 residues. For the CDR3, the DNA is TGTGCCAGCAGCCAAGGACTAGCGGGGGGGCCCGGCAATGAGCAGTTCTTC. Its protein is CASSQGLAGGPGNEQFF.

This clonotype ranks as medium-sized. V is TRBV6-1 and J is TRBJ2-5; D is perhaps TRBD1 (6 bases). Germline assignment: CDR1 MNHNS and CDR2 SASEGT. This CDR3 spans 15 amino acids. Trimming cost V 4 bases and J 2 bases, with 14 bases left between them. CDR3 nucleotides: TGTGCCAGCAGTGCCGGACAGCTTAGACAAGAGACCCAGTACTTC. It specifies CASSAGQLRQETQYF.

This clonotype was recorded a few times. J is TRBJ2-5 and V is TRBV11-2; no reliable D call. The CDR3 spans 15 residues. Per the germline V gene, CDR1 is SGHAT and CDR2 is FQNNGV. V was shortened by 0 bases and J by 1 base, with 9 bases between the two germline ends. CDR3 nucleotide sequence: TGTGCCAGCAGCTTAGAGGCTCGGCCCCAAGAGACCCAGTACTTC. The encoded protein is CASSLEARPQETQYF.

This clonotype was seen at least ten times. The junction departs from germline at one end; a sequencing error may be responsible. The V gene is TRBV4-1, the J gene TRBJ2-7; the D is unclear. There are 10 residues in the CDR3. Germline assignment: CDR1 MGHRA and CDR2 YSYEKL. CDR3 region: CASSQDGRLF. CDR3 in DNA: TGCGCCAGCAGCCAAGATGGGCGGCTCTTC.

This clonotype was detected many times. The chain uses TRBV2 and TRBJ2-3; D might be TRBD1 or TRBD2, each matching 6 bases. V lost 6 bases, J lost 2 bases, and 15 bases lay in between. The CDR3 sequence is 15 residues long. Germline V gives CDR1 SNHLY, CDR2 FYNNEI. The CDR3 reads CASRRGRSVTDTQYF. DNA for the CDR3: TGTGCCAGCAGAAGGGGGAGGAGTGTCACAGATACGCAGTATTTT.

This chain connects TRBV28 to TRBJ2-2; D not certain. Germline assignment: CDR1 MDHEN and CDR2 SYDVKM. V was pared by 10 bases and J by 8 bases, with 14 bases between. The CDR3 is made up of 12 amino acids. CDR3 sequence reads: CATYTKPGELFF. CDR3 DNA sequence: TGTGCCACGTACACTAAGCCGGGGGAGCTGTTTTTT.

In this sample, this clonotype turned up many times. The rearrangement joins TRBV6-1 to TRBJ2-1; 7 bases align to TRBD1. Germline loops: CDR1 MNHNS, CDR2 SASEGT. With V trimmed by 5 bases and J by 10 bases, 8 bases remained unmatched. This CDR3 is built from 13 residues. CDR3 in DNA: TGTGCCAGCAGTTCAGCGACAGGGAACGAGCAGTTCTTC. It specifies CASSSATGNEQFF.

A few counts support this clonotype. It may be a read error: a sequence one base away is much more abundant. The rearrangement uses TRBV6-1 and TRBJ2-6, with D uncertain. There are 15 residues in the CDR3. Per germline, CDR1 MNHNS and CDR2 SASEGT. V lost 5 bases to trimming and J lost 2 bases, with 10 bases between them. The CDR3 loop is CASSMNAAGANVLTF. The CDR3 DNA sequence: TGTGCCAGCAGTATGAACGCCGCTGGGGCCAACGTCCTGACTTTC.

This clonotype was detected a few times. The gene calls are TRBV5-1 and TRBJ2-3; D ambiguous. The CDR3 is 13 residues long. V lost 2 bases, J lost 6 bases, and 10 bases lay in between. Germline V gene sequence: CDR1 SGHRS, CDR2 YFSETQ. The CDR3 sequence: CASSFDLVDTQYF. Here the CDR3 DNA reads TGCGCCAGCAGCTTTGACCTAGTCGATACGCAGTATTTT.

This clonotype has a count of ten or more. The gene calls are TRBV29-1 and TRBJ1-2; D not certain. V was shortened by 7 bases and J by 4 bases, with 10 bases between the two germline ends. The germline V gene encodes CDR1 SQVTM and CDR2 ANQGSEA. There are 11 residues in the CDR3. The CDR3: CSAVTPYGYTF. The DNA for the CDR3 is TGCAGCGCGGTCACCCCCTATGGCTACACCTTC.

V usage is TRBV7-9 and J usage is TRBJ2-2, with unresolved D. The CDR3 runs 13 residues. V was pared by 1 base and J by 5 bases, with 5 bases between. The V gene's germline CDR1 is SEHNR and CDR2 FQNEAQ (reference sequence). For the CDR3, the DNA is TGTGCCAGCAGCTTAGGCTTTACCGGGGAGCTGTTTTTT. Protein: CASSLGFTGELFF.

This clonotype was observed many times. The chain combines TRBV12-3 or TRBV12-4 with TRBJ1-2; 8 bases are a match to TRBD1. V shed 3 bases, J shed 13 bases, and the junction held 7 bases outside the gene matches. The CDR3 has 12 residues. The CDR3 region is CASSLTGDMCTF. CDR3 coding DNA: TGTGCCAGCAGTTTGACAGGGGATATGTGCACCTTC.

The table lists this clonotype with many counts. The CDR3 DNA is TGTGCCAGCAGCTTAGTCGGGGGGAATACAGATACGCAGTATTTT. It specifies CASSLVGGNTDTQYF. The chain recombines TRBV11-2 with TRBJ2-3, with 7 positions matching TRBD2. J was trimmed by 3 bases and V by 1 base; bases with no gene match: 4. Germline loops: CDR1 SGHAT, CDR2 FQNNGV. The CDR3 sequence is 15 residues long.

This clonotype showed up many times. This chain joins TRBV5-1 and TRBJ2-2; no firm D call. V was clipped by 4 bases and J by 0 bases, with 7 bases between them. Germline values: CDR1 SGHRS, CDR2 YFSETQ. The CDR3 spans 14 residues. DNA of the CDR3: TGCGCCAGCAGCCCGGCCCCGAACACCGGGGAGCTGTTTTTT. This sequence encodes CASSPAPNTGELFF.

To note about this clonotype: This may come from a read error, since a much larger clone is one base off. The rearrangement uses TRBV7-9 and TRBJ1-1, with D perhaps matching TRBD1 (6 bases). The ends were cut back, 2 bases at V and 3 bases at J, with 10 bases in the middle. Germline V lookup: CDR1 SEHNR, CDR2 FQNEAQ (reference sequence). The CDR3 totals 14 residues. The CDR3 sequence: CASSLSRQDTEAFF. The CDR3 nucleotides read TGTGCCAGCAGCTTATCAAGACAGGACACTGAAGCTTTCTTT.